The 9 T cell receptor beta chains reported below all come from one sample, sequenced in a study of Graves' ophthalmopathy and Graves' hyperthyroidism. Amplified material comprised TCR beta CDR3 regions derived from RNA transcripts. A first-round RT-PCR used HTBI primers, followed by a second-round multiplex PCR. TCRdb fed the multiplex PCR reads into MiXCR, producing one record per CDR3 protein. Among hundreds of thousands of distinct CDR3 sequences listed, approximately 21% were seen once. Sequencing was performed on peripheral blood. These receptors were obtained from a woman in her late teens or twenties with stable Graves' hyperthyroidism.

This clonotype occurred many times. The rearrangement uses TRBV9 and TRBJ1-2; TRBD1 might be the D (6 bases). The V end lost 0 bases, the J end lost 4 bases, and 10 bases lay between the germline ends. The CDR3 runs to 14 residues. CDR1 and CDR2 from the germline V gene are SGDLS and YYNGEE. In DNA form, the CDR3 reads TGTGCCAGCAGCGTAGACGGGGGCAGCTATGGCTACACCTTC. Translation: CASSVDGGSYGYTF. Looking up the rest from reference TRBV9 and TRBJ1-2 gives the full variable domain: DSGVTQTPKHLITATGQRVTLRCSPRSGDLSVYWYQQSLDQGLQFLIQYYNGEERAKGNILERFSAQQFPDLHSELNLSSLELGDSALYFCASSVDGGSYGYTFGSGTRLTVV.

This clonotype was picked up many times. V is TRBV20-1 and J is TRBJ2-7, with a possible D match to TRBD1 (8 bases). CDR3 length: 14 residues. Trimming removed 6 bases from V and 2 bases from J, with 17 bases in between. Germline assignment: CDR1 DFQATT and CDR2 SNEGSKA (reference sequence). CDR3 bases: TGCAGTGCGAGCAGACAGGGGAGGGCCTACGAGCAGTACTTC. It yields the protein CSASRQGRAYEQYF.

This clonotype was counted many times. One junction end disagrees with the germline gene, perhaps due to a read error. The V call is TRBV20-1, the J call TRBJ2-2; D gene unclear. Germline CDR1 reads DFQATT; CDR2 reads SNEGSKA (reference sequence). The CDR3 spans 14 residues. The CDR3, as DNA: TGCAGTGCTAGTCCCGTCGCGAACACCTGGGAGCTGTTTTTT. It encodes CSASPVANTWELFF.

This clonotype came up many times. The chain has TRBV2 and TRBJ1-5, with TRBD1 as a possible D gene (6 bases). V shed 4 bases and J shed 3 bases, with 22 bases lying between them. Germline CDR1 is SNHLY and CDR2 is FYNNEI. The CDR3 extends over 18 amino acids. As DNA, the CDR3 is TGTGCCAGCAGTGCCCGAGGAACAGGGTTAATTATCAATCAGCCCCAGCATTTT. Its translation: CASSARGTGLIINQPQHF. Combining the CDR3 with reference TRBV2 and TRBJ1-5 gives the whole variable domain EPEVTQTPSHQVTQMGQEVILRCVPISNHLYFYWYRQILGQKVEFLVSFYNNEISEKSEIFDDQFSVERPDGSNFTLKIRSTKLEDSAMYFCASSARGTGLIINQPQHFGDGTRLSIL.

This clonotype was seen many times. This rearrangement joins TRBV20-1 to TRBJ2-2; 10 nucleotides match TRBD2. The CDR3 covers 17 residues. Germline assignment: CDR1 DFQATT and CDR2 SNEGSKA (reference sequence). J gave up 5 bases and V 4 bases, and 13 bases lay outside the gene matches. In DNA form, the CDR3 reads TGCAGTGCTATACTAACTAGCGGGACAGTAGGGACCGGGGAGCTGTTTTTT. Residues: CSAILTSGTVGTGELFF.

This clonotype has at least ten counts. The chain is built from TRBV7-9 and TRBJ2-5; maybe TRBD2 (6 bases). CDR1 SEHNR and CDR2 FQNEAQ come from the germline V gene (reference sequence). V lost 1 base, J lost 5 bases, and 11 bases lay in between. The CDR3 is 14 residues long. This CDR3 reads CASSLVAARETQYF. The CDR3 bases are TGTGCCAGCAGCTTAGTAGCGGCGAGGGAGACCCAGTACTTC.

This chain connects TRBV10-3 to TRBJ2-1; TRBD2 matches 9 bases. Looked up from germline, CDR1 is ENHRY and CDR2 is SYGVKD. This CDR3 is built from 14 residues. V lost 3 bases and J lost 8; bases outside the gene matches: 5. This chain's CDR3 is CAISDQREVDEQFF. CDR3 nucleotide sequence: TGTGCCATCAGTGATCAGCGGGAGGTCGATGAGCAGTTCTTC.

This clonotype came up many times. The rearrangement links TRBV27 to TRBJ2-2, with no clear D. CDR1 is MNHEY, CDR2 SMNVEV, per germline (reference sequence). Trimming took off 1 base at V and 2 bases at J, with 14 bases between the two ends. This CDR3 is 17 amino acids long. CDR3 in DNA: TGTGCCAGCAGTTTATGGTCACTTGCGAGTAACACCGGGGAGCTGTTTTTT. Encoded protein: CASSLWSLASNTGELFF.

Of note for this clonotype: Relative to the germline gene, one junction end is altered; a read error may explain this. CDR3 residues: CTSNQIGQQETQYF. CDR3 coding DNA: TGTACCAGCAATCAAATAGGACAACAAGAGACCCAGTACTTC. This chain uses TRBV2 with TRBJ2-5; D is perhaps TRBD1 (5 bases). The CDR3 loop spans 14 amino acids. CDR1 and CDR2 from the germline V gene are SNHLY and FYNNEI.